The 23 T cell receptor beta chains presented below share a single source sample, sequenced in a study of early T cells in non-severe SARS-CoV-2 infection. TCRdb reprocessed the 5' RACE reads with MiXCR, giving one entry per CDR3 protein. This table has around 33,000 distinct CDR3 sequences, more than 5% appearing once. The sequenced material came from whole blood. The receptor set was obtained from an adult who was a healthcare worker with PCR-confirmed SARS-CoV-2 infection or an uninfected control (not recorded which).

There are many counts of this clonotype. The chain uses TRBV20-1 and TRBJ2-7; D is unclear. The V end lost 3 bases, the J end lost 0 bases, and 12 bases lay between the germline ends. Germline V gene lookup returns CDR1 DFQATT and CDR2 SNEGSKA (reference sequence). This CDR3 is built from 14 residues. DNA for the CDR3: TGCAGTGCTAGTTTGGGCCTAAGCTCCTACGAGCAGTACTTC. Protein product: CSASLGLSSYEQYF.

At least ten counts were recorded for this clonotype. The CDR3 DNA follows: TGTGCCAGAATAGGGACTAACACAGATACGCAGTATTTT. It specifies CARIGTNTDTQYF. V and J are TRBV2 and TRBJ2-3; 7 positions agree with TRBD2. Looked up from germline, CDR1 is SNHLY and CDR2 is FYNNEI. The CDR3 is 13 residues long. J gave up 2 bases and V 9 bases, and 5 bases lay outside the gene matches.

This clonotype was counted only a few times. The chain links TRBV12-3 or TRBV12-4 to TRBJ2-1; the match to TRBD2 covers 11 bases. V shed 6 bases, J shed 9 bases, and the junction held 10 bases outside the gene matches. The CDR3 consists of 15 residues. In nucleotides, the CDR3 is TGTGCCAGCAGCTATAGCGGGGGGGCGCTCCCTGAGCAGTTCTTC. It yields the protein CASSYSGGALPEQFF.

This clonotype was found many times. The chain joins TRBV5-1 to TRBJ2-2; D is perhaps TRBD1 (5 bases). Deletions cut 4 bases from V and 1 base from J, with 8 bases between. The CDR3 is made up of 14 amino acids. Germline V gene lookup returns CDR1 SGHRS and CDR2 YFSETQ. The CDR3 nucleotides are TGCGCCAGCAGCCCCCAGGGGAACACCGGGGAGCTGTTTTTT. Translation: CASSPQGNTGELFF.

This clonotype was counted ten times or more. CDR3 bases: TGTGCCAGCAGCTTCAGCGGGGGTGGCAACGAGCAGTACTTC. Protein: CASSFSGGGNEQYF. This sequence joins TRBV7-2 and TRBJ2-7, with 8 bases lining up with TRBD2. There are 14 residues in the CDR3. Germline assignment: CDR1 SGHTA and CDR2 FQGNSA. V lost 3 bases to trimming and J lost 5 bases; unmatched junction nucleotides: 6.

This clonotype occurred many times. The chain has TRBV9 and TRBJ2-3, with 8 positions matching TRBD2. V dropped 4 bases and J dropped 3; count of bases not matched to a gene: 13. The CDR3 is made up of 17 amino acids. Germline values: CDR1 SGDLS, CDR2 YYNGEE. The CDR3 region is CASSPESLAGATDTQYF. In nucleotides, the CDR3 is TGTGCCAGCAGCCCCGAATCCCTAGCGGGTGCGACAGATACGCAGTATTTT.

Points on this clonotype: The junction shows a germline mismatch at one end, possibly a read error. This chain links TRBV14 with TRBJ2-7, with D perhaps assigned TRBD1 or TRBD2 (6 bases each). The CDR3 runs to 12 residues. Germline CDR1 reads SGHDN; CDR2 reads FVKESK. The DNA for the CDR3 is TGTGCCGGCAGCCAAGGGGGGTCAAAGCAGTACTTC. The encoded protein is CAGSQGGSKQYF.

This clonotype has a count of ten or more. The J gene is TRBJ2-1, the V gene TRBV2; possible D gene TRBD2, 6 bases. Trimming shortened V by 4 bases and J by 4 bases, and 11 bases separated the two germline ends. CDR3 length equals 14 residues. Germline CDR1 reads SNHLY; CDR2 reads FYNNEI. The CDR3 spells CASSARTTYNEQFF. As DNA, the CDR3 is TGTGCCAGCAGTGCACGGACTACTTACAATGAGCAGTTCTTC.

This clonotype showed up many times. The CDR3 nucleotides are TGCAGCGGGGGACGGAGGAACACTGAAGCTTTCTTT. Its translation: CSGGRRNTEAFF. The chain carries TRBV29-1 and TRBJ1-1; TRBD1 is a possible D gene (5 bases). Germline V CDR1 and CDR2: SQVTM, ANQGSEA. The CDR3 length is 12 residues. The V gene lost 7 bases and the J gene lost 1 base, with 10 bases spanning the gap. Using reference TRBV29-1 and TRBJ1-1 for the parts outside the CDR3, the full variable domain is SAVISQKPSRDICQRGTSLTIQCQVDSQVTMMFWYRQQPGQSLTLIATANQGSEATYESGFVIDKFPISRPNLTFSTLTVSNMSPEDSSIYLCSGGRRNTEAFFGQGTRLTVV.

This clonotype came up a few times. The rearrangement joins TRBV28 to TRBJ1-5, with D possibly being TRBD1 (6 bases). CDR3 length: 15 residues. V lost 2 bases, J lost 3 bases, and 11 bases lay in between. Looked up from germline, CDR1 is MDHEN and CDR2 is SYDVKM. As DNA, the CDR3 is TGTGCCAGCAGTTTACGGGCAGGGGACAATCAGCCCCAGCATTTT. It is translated as CASSLRAGDNQPQHF.

This clonotype was picked up many times. The gene calls are TRBV6-5 and TRBJ1-6; D is ambiguous. Germline CDR1 and CDR2: MNHEY and SVGAGI. CDR3 length: 16 residues. Deletions cut 0 bases from V and 3 bases from J, with 9 bases between. The CDR3 loop is CASSYSGRDYNSPLHF. The CDR3 nucleotides read TGTGCCAGCAGTTACTCCGGCCGGGACTATAATTCACCCCTCCACTTT.

The chain has TRBV7-8 and TRBJ2-5, with D possibly being TRBD1 or TRBD2 (5 bases each). CDR1 and CDR2 (germline): SGHVS, FQNEAQ. Trimming pared 5 bases from V and 6 bases from J, leaving 10 bases between. This CDR3 spans 12 amino acids. In DNA form, the CDR3 reads TGTGCCAGCAGCGGGACGCTGAAGACCCAGTACTTC. This codes for CASSGTLKTQYF.

This clonotype was counted at least ten times. The rearrangement links TRBV7-2 to TRBJ1-5, with 7 bases fitting TRBD1. Trimming removed 7 bases from V and 7 bases from J; junction bases left unmatched: 7. Germline V gene data show CDR1 as SGHTA and CDR2 as FQGNSA. The CDR3 is made up of 13 amino acids. CDR3 region: CASTLDRAQPQHF. CDR3 bases: TGTGCCAGCACCCTAGACAGGGCCCAGCCCCAGCATTTT.

This clonotype was detected many times. This chain uses TRBV2 with TRBJ1-1; D is uncertain. This CDR3 is built from 16 residues. From germline, CDR1 is SNHLY and CDR2 FYNNEI. The V gene lost 5 bases and the J gene lost 2 bases, with 18 bases spanning the gap. The CDR3 loop reads CASSRSAPFKNTEAFF. The CDR3 DNA sequence: TGTGCCAGCAGTCGGTCAGCCCCCTTTAAAAACACTGAAGCTTTCTTT.

This sequence joins TRBV18 and TRBJ1-4, with D possibly being TRBD1 (6 bases). The ends were cut back, 5 bases at V and 6 bases at J, with 16 bases in the middle. CDR1 is KGHSH and CDR2 is LQKENI in the germline V gene. CDR3 size: 15 residues. CDR3 in DNA: TGTGCCAGCTCAAACCGCAGGGGACGGGATGAAAAACTGTTTTTT. Its translation: CASSNRRGRDEKLFF.

This clonotype was detected a few times. The V and J genes are TRBV20-1 and TRBJ2-7, with D unclear. The CDR3 covers 12 residues. Germline V CDR1 and CDR2: DFQATT, SNEGSKA (reference sequence). V was pared by 1 base and J by 0 bases, with 4 bases between. CDR3 region: CSARVSSYEQYF. The CDR3 DNA follows: TGCAGTGCTAGAGTCAGCTCCTACGAGCAGTACTTC.

The genes are TRBV29-1 and TRBJ2-7; TRBD1 is a possible D gene (6 bases). Germline V CDR1 and CDR2: SQVTM, ANQGSEA. The CDR3 covers 13 residues. V lost 0 bases and J lost 5, with 11 bases in between. CDR3 nucleotides: TGCAGCGTTGAAGATGAGGGGGTTGACGAGCAGTACTTC. Translation gives CSVEDEGVDEQYF.

This clonotype was found many times. V gene TRBV3-2 combines with J gene TRBJ2-1; the D call of TRBD2 is as the table states it, not checked on the DNA. TRBV3-2 has pseudogene status. The length of the CDR3 is 17 residues. CDR3 DNA sequence: TGTGCCAGCAGCCAAGGTCCGGGACTAGCGGTCTACAATGAGCAGTTCTTC. Its translation is CASSQGPGLAVYNEQFF.

The table lists this clonotype with a few counts. The rearrangement links TRBV30 to TRBJ1-6; D is ambiguous. CDR3 size: 14 residues. Trimming cost V 0 bases and J 7 bases, with 10 bases left between them. CDR1 is GTSNPN and CDR2 is SVGIG in the germline V gene (reference sequence). The CDR3 is CAWSVSSANSPLHF. The CDR3 DNA is TGTGCCTGGAGTGTCAGCAGCGCAAATTCACCCCTCCACTTT.

This clonotype was recorded many times. The chain is built from TRBV4-1 and TRBJ1-5; D perhaps matches TRBD1 (6 bases). The CDR3 totals 17 residues. CDR1 and CDR2 (germline): MGHRA, YSYEKL. V was pared by 1 base and J by 0 bases, with 13 bases between. The CDR3 is CASSQGAGANSNQPQHF. CDR3 coding DNA: TGCGCCAGCAGCCAAGGGGCAGGGGCGAATAGCAATCAGCCCCAGCATTTT.

This clonotype showed up many times. This chain uses TRBV6-2 or TRBV6-3 with TRBJ2-2; TRBD1 or TRBD2 may be the D gene (5 bases each). This CDR3 spans 15 amino acids. Deletions cut 6 bases from V and 0 bases from J, with 11 bases between. The germline CDR1 and CDR2 sequences are MNHEY and SVGEGT. CDR3 amino acids: CASRDEGTNTGELFF. The CDR3 DNA follows: TGTGCCAGCAGGGATGAGGGGACGAACACCGGGGAGCTGTTTTTT.

This clonotype has a single count. Lacking the conserved final phenylalanine or tryptophan, this CDR3 likely reflects a read error. The chain combines TRBV2 with TRBJ2-1; D is possibly TRBD1 (6 bases). The V end lost 6 bases, the J end lost 9 bases, and 18 bases lay between the germline ends. Looked up from germline, CDR1 is SNHLY and CDR2 is FYNNEI. The CDR3 consists of 14 residues. Here the CDR3 DNA reads TGTGCCAGCAGGAATCAGGGGATCGAGGTTGAGCAGTTCTCC. Encoded protein: CASRNQGIEVEQFS.

This clonotype was seen ten or more times. The chain joins TRBV11-3 to TRBJ2-1; 9 positions agree with TRBD1. V lost 1 base to trimming and J lost 8 bases; unmatched junction nucleotides: 6. CDR1 and CDR2 from the germline V gene are SGHNT and YENEEA. The CDR3 spans 15 residues. CDR3 in DNA: TGTGCCAGCAGCTTAGCGGGGACAGGGAGGCATGAGCAGTTCTTC. It is translated as CASSLAGTGRHEQFF.